The source of this T cell receptor (beta chain) is a study of blood T cell repertoires in COVID-19. Overall study context: Acute and convalescent COVID-19 samples came from the United States, Italy and Spain.

V shed 2 bases and J shed 4 bases, with 15 bases lying between them. The CDR3 contains 15 residues. Germline V CDR1 and CDR2: LGHNA, YSLEER. Original methodology: Reference gene primer amplification gave estimated nucleated cell counts. TCRdb's table, derived via immunoSEQ multiplex PCR, lists solely in-frame clones and lacks some. Clone size and V and J calls were adopted from that table, with D and trimming inferred from the DNA. The sample holds a few hundred thousand clones, roughly 88% seen once. Sample: PBMCs or T cells enriched from blood (not recorded which). This chain connects TRBV4-3 to TRBJ2-7, with unresolved D. The clonotype was recovered from a young man who had recovered from COVID-19. The CDR3 sequence is CASSQLPGKIYEQYF. CDR3 coding DNA: TGCGCCAGCAGCCAATTGCCAGGAAAAATTTACGAGCAGTACTTC.